There are a few counts of the clone carrying this T cell receptor beta chain. Its antigen is not known. This sample is drawn from a study of blood T cells in healthy people across ages. Study information: About one barcoded beta molecule per two T cells was captured by template switching.

V was clipped by 2 bases and J by 4 bases, with 14 bases between them. CDR1 SQVTM and CDR2 ANQGSEA come from the germline V gene. The CDR3 is 14 residues long. Alongside a J-beta primer mix, a sample-barcoded 5' primer served in a second PCR lasting roughly 7 to 11 cycles. Every molecule of cDNA carried a tag from a template-switch adaptor with 12 random nucleotides. TCRdb called the 5' RACE reads again in MiXCR, with one record for every CDR3 protein. The data hold approximately 770,000 distinct CDR3 sequences, with over 45% observed a single time. Study-level results: PBMCs went unsorted, and a conclusive naive versus antigen-experienced comparison was therefore prevented.

Total RNA, at least 5.5 micrograms per sample, was extracted from PBMCs. The clonotype comes from a man in his thirties or forties in good health. The sample was blood. The chain combines TRBV29-1 with TRBJ1-2; tentatively, D is TRBD1 (6 bases). CDR3 DNA sequence: TGCAGCGTTGAAACTGGGGGGCCCTCCTATGGCTACACCTTC. Translating gives CSVETGGPSYGYTF.